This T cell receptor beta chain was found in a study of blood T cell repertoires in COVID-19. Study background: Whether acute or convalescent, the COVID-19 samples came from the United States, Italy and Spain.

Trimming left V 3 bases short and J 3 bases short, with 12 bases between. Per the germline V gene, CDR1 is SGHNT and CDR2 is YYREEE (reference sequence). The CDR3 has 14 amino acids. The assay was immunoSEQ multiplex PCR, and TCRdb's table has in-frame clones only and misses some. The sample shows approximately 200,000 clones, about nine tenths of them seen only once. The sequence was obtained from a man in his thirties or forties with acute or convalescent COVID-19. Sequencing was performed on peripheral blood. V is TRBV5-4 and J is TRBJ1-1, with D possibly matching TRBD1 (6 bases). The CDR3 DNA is TGTGCCAGCAGCTCCGGGACACAGGACACTGAAGCTTTCTTT. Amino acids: CASSSGTQDTEAFF.